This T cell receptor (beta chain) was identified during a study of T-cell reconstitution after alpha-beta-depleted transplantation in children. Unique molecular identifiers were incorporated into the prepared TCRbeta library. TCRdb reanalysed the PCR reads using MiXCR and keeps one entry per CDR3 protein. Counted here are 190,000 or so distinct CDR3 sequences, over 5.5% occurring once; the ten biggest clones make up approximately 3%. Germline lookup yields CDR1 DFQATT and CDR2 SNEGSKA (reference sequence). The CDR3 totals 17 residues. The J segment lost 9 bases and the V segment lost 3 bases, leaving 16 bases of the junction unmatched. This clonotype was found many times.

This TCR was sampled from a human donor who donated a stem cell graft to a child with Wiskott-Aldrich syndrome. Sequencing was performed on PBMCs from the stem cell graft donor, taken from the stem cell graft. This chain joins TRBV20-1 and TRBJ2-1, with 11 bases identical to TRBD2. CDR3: CSASDYKASGRRVEQFF. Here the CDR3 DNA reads TGCAGTGCTAGTGATTATAAGGCTAGCGGGAGGAGAGTTGAGCAGTTCTTC.